This is a list of T cell receptor beta chains from one sample in a study of beta chain features in type 1 diabetes. Sequenced by immunoSEQ multiplex PCR; TCRdb stores in-frame clones only, minus some. The profile shows around 200,000 clones, about 13% of them singletons. Sequencing was performed on central memory CD4+ T cells from blood. The source is a woman under 30 in good health. Each CDR3 is given with its conserved first and last residue. A D gene is named only where the DNA matches it firmly. Clone size is stated in some rows and not others, as once, few, many or a class when expanded.

V gene: TRBV28
CDR3 length: 15
J gene: TRBJ1-5
D gene: TRBD1
clone size: few
CDR3 protein: CASSFRDRGSQPQHF
CDR3 DNA: TGTGCCAGCAGTTTTCGGGACAGGGGCAGTCAGCCCCAGCATTTT

V gene: TRBV4-1
CDR3 length: 13
J gene: TRBJ2-3
D gene: NA
clone size: few
CDR3 protein: CASRKTGTDTQYF
CDR3 DNA: TGCGCCAGCAGGAAGACCGGGACAGATACGCAGTATTTT

V gene: TRBV13
CDR3 length: 14
J gene: TRBJ1-1
D gene: NA
clone size: NA
CDR3 protein: CASTPGEHNTEAFF
CDR3 DNA: TGTGCCAGCACCCCGGGGGAACATAACACTGAAGCTTTCTTT

V gene: TRBV5-4
CDR3 length: 16
J gene: TRBJ2-5
D gene: TRBD1
clone size: NA
CDR3 protein: CASSSGRRGRRETQYF
CDR3 DNA: TGTGCCAGCAGCTCAGGTCGCAGGGGGCGTAGAGAGACCCAGTACTTC

V gene: TRBV18
CDR3 length: 14
J gene: TRBJ2-7
D gene: TRBD1
clone size: NA
CDR3 protein: CASSPGTGSYEQYF
CDR3 DNA: TGTGCCAGCTCACCAGGGACAGGGAGCTACGAGCAGTACTTC

V gene: TRBV19
CDR3 length: 13
J gene: TRBJ2-7
D gene: NA
clone size: NA
CDR3 protein: CASSRPGSYEQYF
CDR3 DNA: TGTGCCAGTAGCAGGCCGGGGTCCTACGAGCAGTACTTC

V gene: TRBV30
CDR3 length: 14
J gene: TRBJ2-1
D gene: NA
clone size: NA
CDR3 protein: CAWNTGGTYNEQFF
CDR3 DNA: TGTGCCTGGAATACGGGCGGGACGTACAATGAGCAGTTCTTC

V gene: TRBV4-2
CDR3 length: 15
J gene: TRBJ2-3
D gene: TRBD2
clone size: few
CDR3 protein: CASLDQRESRDTQYF
CDR3 DNA: TGTGCCAGCTTAGACCAGCGGGAGTCAAGAGATACGCAGTATTTT

V gene: TRBV7-3
CDR3 length: 13
J gene: TRBJ2-1
D gene: NA
clone size: NA
CDR3 protein: CASSGAREERQFF
CDR3 DNA: TGTGCCAGCAGCGGCGCAAGGGAGGAACGGCAGTTCTTC

V gene: TRBV2
CDR3 length: 13
J gene: TRBJ1-4
D gene: TRBD1
clone size: few
CDR3 protein: CASRRDSQEKLFF
CDR3 DNA: TGTGCCAGCCGGAGGGACAGCCAGGAAAAACTGTTTTTT

V gene: TRBV9
CDR3 length: 17
J gene: TRBJ2-4
D gene: TRBD2
clone size: few
CDR3 protein: CASSVGLAGGPGNIQYF
CDR3 DNA: TGTGCCAGCAGCGTAGGACTAGCGGGAGGGCCGGGGAACATTCAGTACTTC

V gene: TRBV7-3
CDR3 length: 13
J gene: TRBJ2-2
D gene: TRBD1
clone size: NA
CDR3 protein: CASSFTGAGELFF
CDR3 DNA: TGTGCCAGCAGCTTTACAGGGGCCGGGGAGCTGTTTTTT

V gene: TRBV13
CDR3 length: 19
J gene: TRBJ2-7
D gene: TRBD1
clone size: NA
CDR3 protein: CASSSSPGQGARMALEQYF
CDR3 DNA: TGTGCCAGCAGCTCCAGCCCGGGACAGGGGGCGAGGATGGCCCTGGAGCAGTACTTC

V gene: TRBV5-1
CDR3 length: 13
J gene: TRBJ2-5
D gene: NA
clone size: few
CDR3 protein: CASSLGGAETQYF
CDR3 DNA: TGCGCCAGCAGCTTGGGGGGAGCGGAGACCCAGTACTTC

V gene: TRBV5-1
CDR3 length: 18
J gene: TRBJ2-5
D gene: TRBD1
clone size: NA
CDR3 protein: CASSLSRSGTGGQETQYF
CDR3 DNA: TGCGCCAGCAGTCTCAGTAGGTCCGGGACAGGGGGTCAAGAGACCCAGTACTTC

V gene: TRBV19
CDR3 length: 14
J gene: TRBJ1-2
D gene: NA
clone size: NA
CDR3 protein: CASQGRIGGYGYTF
CDR3 DNA: TGTGCCAGTCAAGGACGGATAGGAGGTTATGGCTACACCTTC

V gene: TRBV28
CDR3 length: 13
J gene: TRBJ2-3
D gene: TRBD1
clone size: NA
CDR3 protein: CASRRQGADTQYF
CDR3 DNA: TGTGCCAGCAGGAGACAGGGGGCGGATACGCAGTATTTT

V gene: TRBV15
CDR3 length: 12
J gene: TRBJ1-5
D gene: NA
clone size: NA
CDR3 protein: CATSIPLLPQHF
CDR3 DNA: TGTGCCACCAGCATCCCCCTTTTGCCCCAGCATTTT

V gene: TRBV28
CDR3 length: 14
J gene: TRBJ1-2
D gene: NA
clone size: few
CDR3 protein: CASSFPAGSYGYTF
CDR3 DNA: TGTGCCAGCAGTTTCCCGGCAGGCTCCTATGGCTACACCTTC

V gene: TRBV4-3
CDR3 length: 14
J gene: TRBJ2-4
D gene: TRBD1
clone size: NA
CDR3 protein: CASSQRQGESIQYF
CDR3 DNA: TGCGCCAGCAGCCAAAGACAGGGAGAGAGCATTCAGTACTTC

V gene: TRBV9
CDR3 length: 12
J gene: TRBJ2-1
D gene: NA
clone size: few
CDR3 protein: CASSVELNEQFF
CDR3 DNA: TGTGCCAGCAGCGTAGAACTAAATGAGCAGTTCTTC

V gene: TRBV18
CDR3 length: 16
J gene: TRBJ2-2
D gene: NA
clone size: few
CDR3 protein: CASSPGDFANTGELFF
CDR3 DNA: TGTGCCAGCTCACCAGGGGACTTCGCGAACACCGGGGAGCTGTTTTTT

V gene: TRBV23-1
CDR3 length: 15
J gene: TRBJ2-1
D gene: TRBD2
clone size: many
CDR3 protein: CASSQSGLADNEQFF
CDR3 DNA: TGCGCCAGCAGTCAATCGGGACTAGCGGACAATGAGCAGTTCTTC

V gene: TRBV19
CDR3 length: 16
J gene: TRBJ2-7
D gene: TRBD1
clone size: NA
CDR3 protein: CASSREPGTGANEQYF
CDR3 DNA: TGTGCCAGTAGTAGGGAGCCCGGGACAGGGGCTAACGAGCAGTACTTC

V gene: TRBV7-6
CDR3 length: 16
J gene: TRBJ2-5
D gene: TRBD2
clone size: few
CDR3 protein: CASSARLAGRGETQYF
CDR3 DNA: TGTGCCAGCAGCGCCCGACTAGCGGGAAGAGGAGAGACCCAGTACTTC

V gene: TRBV10-3
CDR3 length: 14
J gene: TRBJ2-5
D gene: NA
clone size: NA
CDR3 protein: CAISPGQNQETQYF
CDR3 DNA: TGTGCCATCAGTCCCGGACAGAACCAAGAGACCCAGTACTTC

V gene: TRBV18
CDR3 length: 16
J gene: TRBJ1-1
D gene: NA
clone size: few
CDR3 protein: CASSPQDWGMNTEAFF
CDR3 DNA: TGTGCCAGCTCACCACAGGATTGGGGCATGAACACTGAAGCTTTCTTT

V gene: TRBV28
CDR3 length: 14
J gene: TRBJ1-1
D gene: TRBD1
clone size: few
CDR3 protein: CASSPHTRQGTAFF
CDR3 DNA: TGTGCCAGCAGTCCCCATACCCGACAGGGGACGGCTTTCTTT

V gene: TRBV7-3
CDR3 length: 13
J gene: TRBJ2-3
D gene: NA
clone size: few
CDR3 protein: CASSSESGDTQYF
CDR3 DNA: TGTGCCAGCAGCTCCGAGTCAGGAGATACGCAGTATTTT

V gene: TRBV14
CDR3 length: 16
J gene: TRBJ2-7
D gene: TRBD1
clone size: NA
CDR3 protein: CASSQNRDRVFTLQYF
CDR3 DNA: TGTGCCAGCAGCCAAAACCGGGACAGGGTTTTTACTTTGCAGTACTTC

V gene: TRBV6-1
CDR3 length: 15
J gene: TRBJ1-5
D gene: NA
clone size: NA
CDR3 protein: CASSGRAGGNQPQHF
CDR3 DNA: TGTGCCAGCAGTGGAAGGGCCGGGGGCAATCAGCCCCAGCATTTT

V gene: TRBV18
CDR3 length: 16
J gene: TRBJ2-3
D gene: TRBD1
clone size: few
CDR3 protein: CASSPLGQGSTDTQYF
CDR3 DNA: TGTGCCAGCTCACCCCTGGGACAGGGGAGCACAGATACGCAGTATTTT

V gene: TRBV7-2
CDR3 length: 15
J gene: TRBJ1-1
D gene: NA
clone size: NA
CDR3 protein: CASSLEAGGRTEAFF
CDR3 DNA: TGTGCCAGCAGCTTAGAGGCCGGGGGGAGAACTGAAGCTTTCTTT

V gene: TRBV9
CDR3 length: 18
J gene: TRBJ2-3
D gene: TRBD2
clone size: few
CDR3 protein: CASSVGLAGVQGTDTQYF
CDR3 DNA: TGTGCCAGCAGCGTAGGCCTAGCGGGAGTCCAGGGCACAGATACGCAGTATTTT

V gene: TRBV27
CDR3 length: 16
J gene: TRBJ2-2
D gene: TRBD2
clone size: few
CDR3 protein: CASSKRLAGGTGELFF
CDR3 DNA: TGTGCCAGCTCCAAGCGGCTAGCGGGAGGTACCGGGGAGCTGTTTTTT

V gene: TRBV6-6
CDR3 length: 16
J gene: TRBJ2-1
D gene: TRBD1
clone size: NA
CDR3 protein: CASYRTGTGPYNEQFF
CDR3 DNA: TGTGCCAGCTATCGAACCGGGACAGGGCCCTACAATGAGCAGTTCTTC

V gene: TRBV28
CDR3 length: 15
J gene: TRBJ2-1
D gene: TRBD2
clone size: NA
CDR3 protein: CASSLPTSGNGEQFF
CDR3 DNA: TGTGCCAGCAGTCTCCCGACTAGCGGGAATGGTGAGCAGTTCTTC

V gene: TRBV7-9
CDR3 length: 17
J gene: TRBJ2-2
D gene: TRBD2
clone size: NA
CDR3 protein: CASSEPGLAGITGELFF
CDR3 DNA: TGTGCCAGCAGCGAGCCGGGACTAGCGGGCATCACCGGGGAGCTGTTTTTT

V gene: TRBV7-6
CDR3 length: 15
J gene: TRBJ2-7
D gene: TRBD2
clone size: few
CDR3 protein: CASSLALSSGYEQYF
CDR3 DNA: TGTGCCAGCAGCTTAGCGCTGTCTAGCGGATACGAGCAGTACTTC

V gene: TRBV7-9
CDR3 length: 14
J gene: TRBJ2-7
D gene: TRBD1
clone size: NA
CDR3 protein: CASSPGQATYEQYF
CDR3 DNA: TGTGCCAGCAGCCCGGGACAGGCCACCTACGAGCAGTACTTC

V gene: TRBV19
CDR3 length: 16
J gene: TRBJ1-4
D gene: TRBD1
clone size: NA
CDR3 protein: CASSPRTGDVNEKLFF
CDR3 DNA: TGTGCCAGTAGTCCTCGGACAGGGGACGTTAATGAAAAACTGTTTTTT

V gene: TRBV20-1
CDR3 length: 11
J gene: TRBJ1-2
D gene: NA
clone size: few
CDR3 protein: CSAAGGLGYTF
CDR3 DNA: TGCAGTGCAGCCGGGGGGTTGGGCTACACCTTC

V gene: TRBV19
CDR3 length: 16
J gene: TRBJ2-1
D gene: NA
clone size: few
CDR3 protein: CASSMGASASHNEQFF
CDR3 DNA: TGTGCCAGTAGTATGGGGGCCTCCGCGTCACACAATGAGCAGTTCTTC

V gene: TRBV7-9
CDR3 length: 10
J gene: TRBJ2-7
D gene: NA
clone size: NA
CDR3 protein: CASSLYEQYF
CDR3 DNA: TGTGCCAGCAGCCTATACGAGCAGTACTTC

V gene: TRBV30
CDR3 length: 14
J gene: TRBJ1-1
D gene: NA
clone size: few
CDR3 protein: CASRQGPMNTEAFF
CDR3 DNA: TGTGCCTCGAGGCAGGGGCCTATGAACACTGAAGCTTTCTTT

V gene: TRBV2
CDR3 length: 15
J gene: TRBJ1-5
D gene: NA
clone size: NA
CDR3 protein: CASREGSGDNQPQHF
CDR3 DNA: TGTGCCAGCAGAGAAGGTTCGGGTGACAATCAGCCCCAGCATTTT

V gene: TRBV7-2
CDR3 length: 17
J gene: TRBJ2-3
D gene: TRBD2
clone size: few
CDR3 protein: CASSLVGGPMNTDTQYF
CDR3 DNA: TGTGCCAGCAGCTTAGTGGGAGGGCCGATGAACACAGATACGCAGTATTTT

V gene: TRBV28
CDR3 length: 12
J gene: TRBJ1-5
D gene: NA
clone size: few
CDR3 protein: CASRTGNQPQHF
CDR3 DNA: TGTGCCAGCAGGACAGGCAATCAGCCCCAGCATTTT

V gene: TRBV4-3
CDR3 length: 15
J gene: TRBJ2-7
D gene: NA
clone size: few
CDR3 protein: CASSQDWLPGGEQYF
CDR3 DNA: TGCGCCAGCAGCCAAGATTGGTTACCCGGGGGCGAGCAGTACTTC

V gene: TRBV29-1
CDR3 length: 15
J gene: TRBJ1-1
D gene: NA
clone size: NA
CDR3 protein: CSVEARYSMNTEAFF
CDR3 DNA: TGCAGCGTTGAAGCCAGGTACTCTATGAACACTGAAGCTTTCTTT

V gene: TRBV7-2
CDR3 length: 15
J gene: TRBJ2-2
D gene: TRBD1
clone size: NA
CDR3 protein: CASSLVGQAFGELFF
CDR3 DNA: TGTGCCAGCAGCTTAGTAGGACAGGCCTTCGGGGAGCTGTTTTTT

V gene: TRBV5-1
CDR3 length: 15
J gene: TRBJ2-5
D gene: TRBD2
clone size: NA
CDR3 protein: CASSLKSSGKETQYF
CDR3 DNA: TGCGCCAGCAGCTTGAAATCTAGCGGGAAAGAGACCCAGTACTTC

V gene: TRBV7-2
CDR3 length: 17
J gene: TRBJ2-3
D gene: TRBD2
clone size: few
CDR3 protein: CASSLARLAGVGDTQYF
CDR3 DNA: TGTGCCAGCAGCTTAGCGCGGCTAGCGGGAGTCGGAGATACGCAGTATTTT